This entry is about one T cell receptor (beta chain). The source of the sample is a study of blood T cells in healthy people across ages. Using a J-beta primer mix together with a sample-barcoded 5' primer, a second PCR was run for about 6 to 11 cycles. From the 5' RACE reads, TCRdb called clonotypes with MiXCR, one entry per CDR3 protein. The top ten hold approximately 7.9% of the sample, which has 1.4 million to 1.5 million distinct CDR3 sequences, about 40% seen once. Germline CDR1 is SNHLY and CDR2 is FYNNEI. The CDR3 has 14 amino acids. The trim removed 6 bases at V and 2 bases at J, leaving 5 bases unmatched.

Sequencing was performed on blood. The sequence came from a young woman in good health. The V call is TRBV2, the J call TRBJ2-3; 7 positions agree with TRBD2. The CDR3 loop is CASRASGYTDTQYF. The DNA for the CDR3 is TGTGCCAGCAGGGCTAGCGGATACACAGATACGCAGTATTTT.